This TCR beta chain was profiled in a study of blood T cell repertoires in COVID-19. Study background: Researchers got acute and convalescent COVID-19 samples from the United States, Italy and Spain.

The CDR3 is 19 residues long. Germline-derived CDR1 and CDR2 are LNHDA and SQIVND (reference sequence). Between the trimmed V and J ends, which lost 4 bases and 0 bases, there was a span of 21 bases. Original processing methods: Researchers report that nucleated cell counts were estimated from reference gene primer amplification. Method: immunoSEQ multiplex PCR; TCRdb's copy keeps in-frame clones and lacks some. Clone size and V and J calls were adopted from that table, with D and trimming inferred from the DNA. The table has roughly 47,000 clones, roughly 85% seen once. This chain connects TRBV19 to TRBJ1-4; no firm D call. This clonotype was obtained from a woman over 75 with COVID-19, enrolled during active disease. Sample: peripheral blood. CDR3 region: CASSNPRTGAGSTNEKLFF. In nucleotides, the CDR3 is TGTGCCAGTAGTAACCCTCGTACGGGCGCGGGCTCAACTAATGAAAAACTGTTTTTT.